Sequencing of this T cell receptor (beta chain) was carried out in a study of cytomegalovirus exposure and HLA in healthy donors. The CDR3 totals 15 residues. The junction had 7 bases not matched to a gene; V was cut back by 4 bases and J by 5 bases. Germline V gives CDR1 SGDLS, CDR2 YYNGEE. Sequenced by immunoSEQ multiplex PCR; TCRdb stores in-frame clones only, minus some. The sample holds over 200,000 clones, over 80% seen once. This rearrangement joins TRBV9 to TRBJ1-2, with 11 bases identical to TRBD1. The origin of this receptor is a woman in her twenties or thirties in good health and CMV-seropositive. The sequencing input was PBMCs. This CDR3 reads CASSSWTGGGYGYTF. Here the CDR3 DNA reads TGTGCCAGCAGCTCGTGGACAGGGGGCGGGTATGGCTACACCTTC.